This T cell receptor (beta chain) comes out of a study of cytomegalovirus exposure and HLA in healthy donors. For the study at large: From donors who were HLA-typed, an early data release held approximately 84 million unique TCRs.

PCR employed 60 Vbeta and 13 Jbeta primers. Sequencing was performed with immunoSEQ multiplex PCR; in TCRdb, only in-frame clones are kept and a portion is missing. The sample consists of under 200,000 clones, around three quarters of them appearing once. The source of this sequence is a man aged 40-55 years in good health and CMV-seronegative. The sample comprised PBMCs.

CDR3 in DNA: TGTGCCAGCAGCTTATTACTGGGGGCCTCCTACAATGAGCAGTTCTTC. Its protein is CASSLLLGASYNEQFF. The chain carries TRBV7-9 and TRBJ2-1, with a possible D match to TRBD1 (6 bases). This CDR3 is built from 16 residues. Germline CDR1 is SEHNR and CDR2 is FQNEAQ (reference sequence). Trimming stripped 2 bases from V and 0 bases from J, with 11 bases between.